This TCR beta chain is drawn from a study of T cell responses to AZD1222 COVID-19 vaccine (TCRdb year 2021). Background for the entire study: TCR sequencing was performed for approximately 240 trial participants, of whom about 200 were given two doses of AZD1222 and some 26 were given two doses of MenACWY control vaccine. Trial participants were enrolled by age into 18-55, 56-69 and 70-plus year subgroups, with roughly 150, 30 and 60 TCR-sequenced participants respectively.

About this clone itself: The antigen it binds to is not known. Per-nucleotide qualities are absent, and no much larger clonotype sits a single base away.

Results the study describes overall, beyond this receptor: Epitopes outside the regions mutated in the B.1.351 and B.1.1.7 variants were reportedly recognized by nearly half of the unique spike-specific TCRs. Because no samples from the day 14 peak response were available, repertoires could be characterized only after the peak T cell response. Participants were mostly white British, with more females than males. The authors suggested clonal diversity may have been underestimated. Vaccine-associated CD4 TCRs spanned the whole spike protein, with dominant responses in regions 160-218 and 743-854. Conclusions about previously exposed vaccinees were limited because only six AZD1222 recipients were SARS-CoV-2 seropositive at baseline. After two AZD1222 doses, both the breadth and the depth of spike-specific TCRs were significantly higher than at day 0 and than in MenACWY recipients. The 56-69-year group was small, and its depth increase did not reach significance, likely because of low power.

The CDR3 regions of human TCRbeta chains were analyzed by immunosequencing. The authors' pipeline ran thus. TCRs in the repertoires were compared against a reference library of SARS-CoV-2-specific TCRs that had been generated with the MIRA antigen-specificity platform. Breadth meant the fraction of unique TCRs that were SARS-CoV-2-associated, whereas depth meant the fraction of total T cells that were SARS-CoV-2-associated. Using the MIRA data, each spike-specific TCR was mapped to the spike region that the TCR reacts to and placed in a CD4 or CD8 class. Log10-transformed breadth and depth values were compared by one-way ANOVA with Sidak's multiple comparisons tests. In TCRdb, the immuneACCESS table is reduced to in-frame sequences with V and J assigned. These tables do not hold every clone; where another copy was compared, an unresolved V gene accounts for under half, and the others remain unexplained. That table is the source of V, J and clone size, and D and trimming were worked out from the DNA. Within this sample are about 200,000 clones, with approximately 94% of them counted one time only. Over 1.5% of the sample goes to the ten largest clones.

The time point label for this specimen denotes: about 28 days (+/-7) after the second vaccine dose. Reading the label with the study, this specimen's treatment or condition is: meningococcal conjugate vaccine given as trial control. Samples from vaccinated people were obtained from the UK trials COV001 and COV002, which included a single-blind randomized controlled phase 2/3 trial of AZD1222 (ChAdOx1 nCoV-19) in healthy adults. For TCRbeta chain sequencing, PBMC samples from trial participants were taken at day 0 and at day 28 after the second dose. Based on the germline V gene, the CDR1 and CDR2 sequences are SGHDT and YYEEEE. The CDR3 covers 14 residues, taking in both the cysteine and the phenylalanine. Only the CDR3 part of the read is kept: 42 bases, read in frame from the first base. V is clipped by 5 bases and J by 2 bases, and the sequence between their germline boundaries is 13 bases long.

The receptor comes from an adult who received the MenACWY meningococcal vaccine as a control. The sample in question was peripheral blood, obtained 28 days after the second dose of the MenACWY control vaccine. The rearrangement combines TRBV5-6 with TRBJ1-1; tentative D gene TRBD1, with 6 bases matching. The base sequence is TGTGCCAGCAGGGACGGGACACTCAACACTGAAGCTTTCTTT. This sequence encodes CASRDGTLNTEAFF.